This TCR beta chain came from a study of CD8 T cells in ankylosing spondylitis. CDR1 and CDR2 from the germline V gene are MNHEY and SVGAGI. Trimming shortened V by 0 bases and J by 7 bases, and 15 bases separated the two germline ends. The CDR3 covers 15 residues. TCRdb fed the 5' RACE reads into MiXCR, producing one record per CDR3 protein. The sample has fewer than 400,000 distinct CDR3 sequences, about a fifth seen once. Broader study findings: Within ankylosing spondylitis blood, a TCR beta motif made up of seven to nine highly homologous variants appeared to be characteristic. Clones linked with disease were CD8+ and fairly uncommon in the peripheral blood. Disease-associated clones were reportedly significantly overrepresented in matched ankylosing spondylitis synovial fluid.

This clonotype has only a few counts. Its specificity is not known. The chain combines TRBV6-5 with TRBJ1-2; D possibly corresponds to TRBD1 (6 bases). Source material: blood, either unsorted or a sorted T cell fraction (not recorded which). The clonotype was recovered from a male donor with ankylosing spondylitis. This CDR3 reads CASSYSRGRGRGYTF. CDR3 DNA: TGTGCCAGCAGTTACTCGAGGGGCAGGGGCCGTGGCTACACCTTC.